This is a list of T cell receptor beta chains from one sample in a study of cytomegalovirus exposure and HLA in healthy donors. TCRdb's table, derived via immunoSEQ multiplex PCR, lists solely in-frame clones and lacks some. The table shows about 57,000 clones, with approximately 79% occurring only once. The sequencing input was PBMCs. Receptor source: a young woman in good health and CMV-seronegative. Both conserved end residues are part of each CDR3. A D gene is named only where the DNA matches it firmly. Only some rows state a clone size, as once, few, many or a class for expanded clones.

clone_size	j_call	d_call	v_call	cdr3_aa	cdr3_nt
few	TRBJ2-7	TRBD1	TRBV19	CASSIGTGGPYEQYF	TGTGCCAGTAGTATCGGGACAGGGGGCCCCTACGAGCAGTACTTC
once	TRBJ2-2	NA	TRBV6-1	CAKSRQEVRELFF	TGTGCCAAGTCTCGACAGGAGGTAAGGGAGCTGTTTTTT
NA	TRBJ2-7	TRBD2	TRBV29-1	CSVEDREGYEQYF	TGCAGCGTTGAAGATAGGGAGGGCTACGAGCAGTACTTC
few	TRBJ2-3	NA	TRBV4-1	CASSQDFRSGSTDTQYF	TGCGCCAGCAGCCAAGATTTCCGGTCGGGGTCCACAGATACGCAGTATTTT
NA	TRBJ1-1	NA	TRBV7-2	CASSLQEGSVTEAFF	TGTGCCAGCAGCTTGCAGGAGGGGTCCGTCACTGAAGCTTTCTTT
NA	TRBJ1-3	TRBD1	TRBV6-1	CASSERTGANENTIYF	TGTGCCAGCAGTGAGAGGACAGGGGCGAACGAAAACACCATATATTTT
NA	TRBJ1-6	NA	TRBV4-3	CASSQVEDSPLHF	TGCGCCAGCAGCCAAGTCGAGGATTCACCCCTCCACTTT
NA	TRBJ1-2	NA	TRBV9	CASSLDRSHGYTF	TGTGCCAGCAGCTTAGACAGGAGCCATGGCTACACCTTC
NA	TRBJ2-6	TRBD1	TRBV5-1	CASSLGGVRGRPGANVLTF	TGCGCCAGCAGCTTGGGAGGGGTCAGGGGGCGACCTGGGGCCAACGTCCTGACTTTC
NA	TRBJ2-2	NA	TRBV2	CASSAPAGGHNTGELFF	TGTGCCAGCAGTGCACCAGCAGGGGGGCACAACACCGGGGAGCTGTTTTTT
few	TRBJ1-1	NA	TRBV2	CASSTGYWDTEAFF	TGTGCCAGCAGCACAGGGTATTGGGACACTGAAGCTTTCTTT
NA	TRBJ2-3	TRBD2	TRBV4-3	CVSSQDPPPSGGFTDTQYF	TGCGTCAGCAGCCAAGATCCACCTCCTAGCGGGGGATTCACAGATACGCAGTATTTT
once	TRBJ1-5	NA	TRBV9	CASSVGRDSNQPQHF	TGTGCCAGCAGCGTAGGACGGGATAGCAATCAGCCCCAGCATTTT
NA	TRBJ2-3	TRBD1	TRBV5-5	CASSLGQGAGTDTQYF	TGTGCCAGCAGCTTAGGGCAGGGGGCTGGCACAGATACGCAGTATTTT
NA	TRBJ2-3	NA	TRBV4-1	CASSFKTGTDTQYF	TGCGCCAGCAGCTTTAAAACAGGCACAGATACGCAGTATTTT
NA	TRBJ1-2	NA	TRBV5-1	CASSLDRANYGYTF	TGCGCCAGCAGCTTGGACAGGGCTAACTATGGCTACACCTTC
NA	TRBJ2-2	NA	TRBV7-3	CASSEGVIGELFF	TGTGCCAGCAGCGAGGGGGTTATCGGGGAGCTGTTTTTT
NA	TRBJ2-2	TRBD2	TRBV12-5	CASGFRLAGDFTGELFF	TGTGCTAGTGGTTTTCGGCTAGCGGGGGATTTTACCGGGGAGCTGTTTTTT
NA	TRBJ2-1	TRBD2	TRBV7-2	CASSSYLAGEVSYEQFF	TGTGCCAGCAGCTCTTATTTAGCGGGAGAGGTTAGTTATGAGCAGTTCTTC
NA	TRBJ1-1	NA	TRBV6-6	CASSPGGYGITEAFF	TGTGCCAGCAGTCCCGGGGGGTACGGGATTACTGAAGCTTTCTTT
few	TRBJ1-1	NA	TRBV27	CASSLAGREAFF	TGTGCCAGCAGTTTAGCAGGGCGGGAAGCTTTCTTT
NA	TRBJ1-2	TRBD1	TRBV6-6	CASSYLGQGADGYTF	TGTGCCAGCAGTTACCTAGGACAGGGGGCAGATGGCTACACCTTC
NA	TRBJ2-3	NA	TRBV6-1	CASTVTDTQYF	TGTGCCAGCACTGTGACAGATACGCAGTATTTT
NA	TRBJ1-2	TRBD1	TRBV9	CASSRTGTGDYGYTF	TGTGCCAGCAGCCGTACCGGGACAGGGGACTATGGCTACACCTTC
NA	TRBJ2-3	TRBD2	TRBV4-2	CASSLKHPTSGSSHTQYF	TGTGCCAGCAGCCTAAAGCACCCAACTAGCGGGAGTAGTCATACGCAGTATTTT
NA	TRBJ1-5	NA	TRBV11-2	CASSLDRDQPQHF	TGTGCCAGCAGCTTAGATCGGGATCAGCCCCAGCATTTT
NA	TRBJ2-1	TRBD1	TRBV11-2	CASSPGQAGPNEQFF	TGTGCCAGCAGCCCCGGACAGGCAGGCCCCAATGAGCAGTTCTTC
NA	TRBJ2-2	NA	TRBV7-9	CAHPGGTGELFF	TGTGCCCACCCCGGGGGAACCGGGGAGCTGTTTTTT
NA	TRBJ1-2	TRBD1	TRBV6-5	CASRPGTVDGYTF	TGTGCCAGCAGACCCGGGACAGTGGATGGCTACACCTTC
NA	TRBJ2-3	TRBD2	TRBV2	CASREDSGGLTDTQYF	TGTGCCAGCAGGGAGGATAGCGGGGGCCTCACAGATACGCAGTATTTT
NA	TRBJ2-5	TRBD2	TRBV7-7	CASSPRTSWGETQYF	TGTGCTAGCAGCCCCCGGACTAGCTGGGGGGAGACCCAGTACTTC
NA	TRBJ2-5	TRBD2	TRBV5-6	CASSSGGLDQETQYF	TGTGCCAGCAGCTCAGGTGGACTAGACCAAGAGACCCAGTACTTC
once	TRBJ1-1	NA	TRBV27	CASSLSSGYTEAFF	TGTGCCAGCAGTTTGTCCTCAGGGTACACTGAAGCTTTCTTT
few	TRBJ2-7	NA	TRBV25-1	CASSEVRYYEQYF	TGTGCCAGCAGTGAAGTCCGGTACTACGAGCAGTACTTC
NA	TRBJ1-4	NA	TRBV5-1	CASSYAGGREEKLFF	TGCGCCAGCAGCTACGCGGGAGGGAGAGAGGAAAAACTGTTTTTT
NA	TRBJ2-1	NA	TRBV6-6	CASSETGSYNEQFF	TGTGCCAGCAGCGAGACAGGCTCCTACAATGAGCAGTTCTTC
NA	TRBJ1-1	NA	TRBV6-6	CASSYREYTEAFF	TGTGCCAGCAGTTACAGGGAGTACACTGAAGCTTTCTTT
NA	TRBJ1-1	TRBD1	TRBV27	CASSPRQGPAMNTEAFF	TGTGCCAGCAGTCCAAGACAGGGGCCCGCCATGAACACTGAAGCTTTCTTT
NA	TRBJ1-1	TRBD1	TRBV30	CACLGQGGTEAFF	TGTGCCTGCCTGGGACAGGGAGGCACTGAAGCTTTCTTT
NA	TRBJ2-1	TRBD2	TRBV7-9	CASSHPSGGNEQFF	TGTGCCAGCAGCCATCCTTCCGGGGGGAATGAGCAGTTCTTC
NA	TRBJ2-2	TRBD2	TRBV7-7	CASSLAPGGGTGELFF	TGTGCCAGCAGCTTAGCGCCGGGCGGGGGTACCGGGGAGCTGTTTTTT
NA	TRBJ1-2	TRBD1	TRBV9	CASSVVPDRLANYGYTF	TGTGCCAGCAGCGTGGTTCCGGACAGGTTAGCTAACTATGGCTACACCTTC
NA	TRBJ2-1	TRBD2	TRBV25-1	CASSVSRLAGVLNEQFF	TGTGCCAGCAGTGTTTCTAGACTAGCGGGAGTGCTCAATGAGCAGTTCTTC
once	TRBJ1-2	NA	TRBV14	CASSQSTAALNYGYTF	TGTGCCAGCAGCCAAAGTACGGCAGCGCTTAACTATGGCTACACCTTC
NA	TRBJ2-6	NA	TRBV27	CASSPSGANVLTF	TGTGCCAGCTCCCCCTCGGGGGCCAACGTCCTGACTTTC
NA	TRBJ2-7	NA	TRBV7-9	CASSLAGGPSSYEQYF	TGTGCCAGCAGCTTGGCCGGAGGGCCGAGCTCCTACGAGCAGTACTTC
once	TRBJ2-2	NA	TRBV5-1	CASMGGLNTGELFF	TGCGCCAGCATGGGGGGACTGAACACCGGGGAGCTGTTTTTT
NA	TRBJ1-6	TRBD1	TRBV30	CASSEVTGGSPLHF	TGTGCCTCCTCGGAGGTGACAGGGGGCTCACCCCTCCACTTT
NA	TRBJ2-1	NA	TRBV4-3	CASSQGAGGYNEQFF	TGCGCCAGCAGCCAAGGTGCCGGGGGCTACAATGAGCAGTTCTTC
once	TRBJ2-2	NA	TRBV7-2	CASSLAGTSNTGELFF	TGTGCCAGCAGCTTAGCCGGGACATCGAACACCGGGGAGCTGTTTTTT
NA	TRBJ1-1	NA	TRBV4-1	CASSRRQLNTEAFF	TGCGCCAGCAGCCGCCGACAGTTGAACACTGAAGCTTTCTTT
NA	TRBJ1-1	TRBD1	TRBV14	CASSRRGTGTTEAFF	TGTGCCAGCAGCCGCCGAGGGACAGGGACCACTGAAGCTTTCTTT
NA	TRBJ2-3	TRBD2	TRBV9	CASSVGASGGSDTQYF	TGTGCCAGCAGCGTAGGGGCTAGCGGGGGTTCAGATACGCAGTATTTT
NA	TRBJ2-5	NA	TRBV2	CASRSGERETQYF	TGTGCCAGCCGCTCCGGGGAACGAGAGACCCAGTACTTC